The 7 T cell receptor beta chains presented below share a single source sample, sequenced in a study of OX40 agonist ivuxolimab in advanced cancers. Here immunoSEQ multiplex PCR was the method, and the copy in TCRdb shows in-frame clones only, minus some. Of tens of thousands of clones detected, roughly 90% appear once; the ten largest clones hold 9% to 10%. The source was CD4+ or CD8+ T cells sorted from blood, collected in a trial of the OX40 agonist ivuxolimab. The receptors originated from an adult with an advanced solid tumor such as melanoma, head and neck, liver or kidney cancer.

This chain links TRBV6-1 with TRBJ1-2, with 7 positions matching TRBD1. The CDR3 extends over 13 amino acids. J lost 5 bases, V lost 6 bases, and 6 bases had no gene match. Per germline, CDR1 MNHNS and CDR2 SASEGT. The CDR3 coding sequence is TGTGCCAGCAGGGCGGGACAGCTTTATGGCTACACCTTC. The encoded protein is CASRAGQLYGYTF.

The CDR3 spells CASSLGTTDTQYF. As DNA, the CDR3 is TGTGCCAGCTCCCTCGGAACCACAGATACGCAGTATTTT. The chain recombines TRBV18 with TRBJ2-3; D is unresolved. The germline V gene has CDR1 KGHSH and CDR2 LQKENI. The CDR3 is 13 residues long. Trimming took off 6 bases at V and 2 bases at J, with 9 bases between the two ends. Filled out from reference TRBV18 and TRBJ2-3, the complete variable domain reads NAGVMQNPRHLVRRRGQEARLRCSPMKGHSHVYWYRQLPEEGLKFMVYLQKENIIDESGMPKERFSAEFPKEGPSILRIQQVVRGDSAAYFCASSLGTTDTQYFGPGTRLTVL.

This rearrangement joins TRBV10-3 to TRBJ1-4, with D unclear. CDR1 ENHRY and CDR2 SYGVKD come from the germline V gene. The CDR3 has 13 amino acids. V was clipped by 6 bases and J by 7 bases, with 12 bases between them. CDR3 protein: CAIRGSGGEKLFF. The CDR3 DNA sequence: TGTGCCATCAGGGGATCTGGAGGTGAAAAACTGTTTTTT.

V and J are TRBV9 and TRBJ1-1, with D unresolved. The CDR3 runs 15 residues. Trimming left V 0 bases short and J 0 bases short, with 9 bases between. Germline V gene lookup returns CDR1 SGDLS and CDR2 YYNGEE. The CDR3 nucleotides read TGTGCCAGCAGCGTAGGGGTCTACATGAACACTGAAGCTTTCTTT. It is translated as CASSVGVYMNTEAFF.

In this sample, this clone turned up a few times. V usage is TRBV5-6 and J usage is TRBJ2-5; 9 nucleotides line up with TRBD2. There are 17 residues in the CDR3. Germline loops: CDR1 SGHDT, CDR2 YYEEEE. Trimming cost V 0 bases and J 5 bases; bases outside gene matches: 11. Here the CDR3 DNA reads TGTGCCAGCAGCTTGGCCCTGCGCGGGGGGGCCCTGGAGACCCAGTACTTC. Translation: CASSLALRGGALETQYF. Together with reference TRBV5-6 and TRBJ2-5, the CDR3 gives the full variable domain: DAGVTQSPTHLIKTRGQQVTLRCSPKSGHDTVSWYQQALGQGPQFIFQYYEEEERQRGNFPDRFSGHQFPNYSSELNVNALLLGDSALYLCASSLALRGGALETQYFGPGTRLLVL.

This clone ranks as medium-sized. Germline and junction disagree at one end, which may indicate a read error. This chain uses TRBV11-2 with TRBJ1-1; 10 nucleotides align to TRBD1. The CDR3 consists of 18 residues. CDR1 SGHAT and CDR2 FQNNGV come from the germline V gene. The DNA for the CDR3 is TGTGCCAGCAGCTTATTTGTATCCCTGGGACAGGGGAACGCTGAAGCTTTCTTT. Translated, it gives CASSLFVSLGQGNAEAFF.

This clone was counted once. CDR3 sequence: CASNRGPTDSYEQYF. The CDR3 DNA reads TGTGCCAGTAACCGAGGACCTACCGACTCCTACGAGCAGTACTTC. The chain couples TRBV19 to TRBJ2-7; no definite D call. The V end was cut by 7 bases, the J end by 0 bases, with 16 bases between. Germline V gene sequence: CDR1 LNHDA, CDR2 SQIVND (reference sequence). The CDR3 loop spans 15 amino acids.